The 4 T cell receptor beta chains below all came from one sample that was sequenced in a study of shared clonotypes between healthy human individuals. Generated by immunoSEQ multiplex PCR, the TCRdb table keeps only in-frame clones and is missing some. Of approximately 1.5 million clones detected, around 98% appear once; the ten largest clones hold 0.4% to 0.55%. Sequenced sample: naive CD4+ T cells sorted from blood. Described subset: CD45RA+ positively selected. Receptors were obtained from a man younger than 40 in good health.

Remarks on this clone: The identical CDR3 is also encoded by other nucleotide sequences in the sample. The chain couples TRBV5-1 to TRBJ2-7, with a possible D match to TRBD1 (6 bases). The germline V gene encodes CDR1 SGHRS and CDR2 YFSETQ. V was clipped by 0 bases and J by 2 bases, with 9 bases between them. The CDR3 extends over 14 amino acids. The CDR3 DNA follows: TGCGCCAGCAGCTTGGTGGGGGCCCCCTACGAGCAGTACTTC. Translation gives CASSLVGAPYEQYF.

This clone was observed a single time. DNA for the CDR3: TGTGCCAGCAGCGGGTTGGGGTACTATGGCTACACCTTC. It specifies CASSGLGYYGYTF. The chain joins TRBV5-4 to TRBJ1-2; D remains unclear. The CDR3 runs to 13 residues. The germline V gene has CDR1 SGHNT and CDR2 YYREEE (reference sequence). The V gene lost 4 bases and the J gene lost 3 bases, with 10 bases spanning the gap.

This chain joins TRBV28 and TRBJ1-4, with TRBD1 matching over 7 bases. Germline-derived CDR1 and CDR2 are MDHEN and SYDVKM. The CDR3 totals 17 residues. With 6 bases clipped from V and 4 bases from J, the junction kept 14 bases outside the gene matches. The CDR3 DNA reads as TGTGCCAGCAGCCTACTTCACCGACAGGGCCTTAATGAAAAACTGTTTTTT. Encoded protein: CASSLLHRQGLNEKLFF.

About this clone itself: This sample includes further DNA sequences coding for the same CDR3. This sequence joins TRBV11-2 and TRBJ2-7; D gene ambiguous. Germline values: CDR1 SGHAT, CDR2 FQNNGV. The germline V and J ends were trimmed by 1 base and 3 bases, with 4 bases remaining between them. The CDR3 sequence is 12 residues long. Here the CDR3 DNA reads TGTGCCAGCAGCTTAGCTGACTACGAGCAGTACTTC. Protein product: CASSLADYEQYF.